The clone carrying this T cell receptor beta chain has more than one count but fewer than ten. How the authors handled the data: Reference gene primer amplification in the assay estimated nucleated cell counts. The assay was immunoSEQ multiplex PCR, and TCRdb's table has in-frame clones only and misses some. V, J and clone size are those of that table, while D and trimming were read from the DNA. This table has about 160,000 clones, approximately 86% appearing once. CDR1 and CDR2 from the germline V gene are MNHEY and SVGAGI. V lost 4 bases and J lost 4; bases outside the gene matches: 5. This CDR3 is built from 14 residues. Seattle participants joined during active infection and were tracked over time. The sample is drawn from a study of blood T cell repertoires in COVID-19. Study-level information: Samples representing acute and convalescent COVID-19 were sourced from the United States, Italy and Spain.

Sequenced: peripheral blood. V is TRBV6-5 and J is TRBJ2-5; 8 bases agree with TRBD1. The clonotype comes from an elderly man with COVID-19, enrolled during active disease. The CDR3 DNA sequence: TGTGCCAGCAGTTTCGGACAGGGAGGAGAGACCCAGTACTTC. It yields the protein CASSFGQGGETQYF.